This entry describes one T cell receptor (beta chain). The antigen remains undetermined. The data were taken from a study of shared clonotypes between healthy human individuals. Study conclusions and caveats: Donor scarcity curtailed the genetic and exposure-history diversity represented herein. Some naive CD4 clonotypes, approximately 4.5%, turned up in common across several donors. Memory subsets generally showed smaller estimated richness than naive subsets did.

In the naive CD8 group, cells lacked CD45RO and were positively selected for CCR7, so terminally differentiated effector memory CD45RA+ cells were left out. Genomic DNA belonging to each subset was distributed in equal measure over several immunoSEQ plates. Method: immunoSEQ multiplex PCR; TCRdb's copy keeps in-frame clones and lacks some. This sample has hundreds of thousands of clones, with 95% to 96% found just once. The sample comprised naive CD8+ T cells sorted from blood. The origin of this receptor is a woman aged 30 to 39 in good health.

CDR3 coding DNA: TGTGCCAGCTCAAGTAGGGGTCGGCGGTCTGGAAACACCATATATTTT. Translating gives CASSSRGRRSGNTIYF. The rearrangement joins TRBV18 to TRBJ1-3; a weak D match, TRBD1 (5 bases). This CDR3 has 16 residues. Trimming took 5 bases from V and 1 from J, leaving 15 bases between them. Germline loops: CDR1 KGHSH, CDR2 LQKENI.